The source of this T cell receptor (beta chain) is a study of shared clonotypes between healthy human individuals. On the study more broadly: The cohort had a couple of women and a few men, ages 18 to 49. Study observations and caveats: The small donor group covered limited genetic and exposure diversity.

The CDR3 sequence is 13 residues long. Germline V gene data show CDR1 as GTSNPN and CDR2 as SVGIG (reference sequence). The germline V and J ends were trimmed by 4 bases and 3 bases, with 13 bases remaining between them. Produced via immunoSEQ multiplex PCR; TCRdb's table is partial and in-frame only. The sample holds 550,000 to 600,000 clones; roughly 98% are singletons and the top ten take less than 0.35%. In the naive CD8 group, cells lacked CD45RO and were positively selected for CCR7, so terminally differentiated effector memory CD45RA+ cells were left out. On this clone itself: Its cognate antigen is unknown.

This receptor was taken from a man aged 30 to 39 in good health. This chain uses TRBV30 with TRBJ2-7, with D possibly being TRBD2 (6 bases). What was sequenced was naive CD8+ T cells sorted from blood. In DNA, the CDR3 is TGTGCCTGGACTTCCGGGACTGGCTACGAGCAGTACTTC. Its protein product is CAWTSGTGYEQYF.